A selection of T cell receptor beta chains follows, all from one sample in a study of cytomegalovirus exposure and HLA in healthy donors. The table came from immunoSEQ multiplex PCR; TCRdb's copy has only in-frame clones and leaves some out. The table shows roughly 130,000 clones, with 76% occurring only once. Sequenced material: PBMCs. The receptors shown here come from a man aged 35-49 years in good health and CMV-seronegative. Both conserved end residues are part of each CDR3. The D gene is left open where the match is weak. Some rows have no size entry. The others give once, few or many, or a class for an expanded clone.

TRBV28	.	TRBJ2-1	.	CASSWKGDEQFF	TGTGCCAGCAGTTGGAAAGGGGATGAGCAGTTCTTC
TRBV2	TRBD1	TRBJ2-7	.	CASSEVRQGTYEQYF	TGTGCCAGCAGTGAGGTTAGACAGGGTACCTACGAGCAGTACTTC
TRBV30	TRBD2	TRBJ2-2	.	CAQSSSGGTGELFF	TGTGCCCAATCCTCTAGCGGGGGGACCGGGGAGCTGTTTTTT
TRBV27	TRBD1	TRBJ2-5	.	CASSFGTGGETQYF	TGTGCCAGCAGTTTTGGGACAGGAGGAGAGACCCAGTACTTC
TRBV11-1	TRBD2	TRBJ2-7	.	CASSRDYSSYEQYF	TGTGCCAGCAGCCGGGACTATAGCTCCTACGAGCAGTACTTC
TRBV6-1	TRBD1	TRBJ2-1	.	CASSERGQYNEQFF	TGTGCCAGCAGTGAACGGGGACAGTACAATGAGCAGTTCTTC
TRBV27	TRBD2	TRBJ2-7	.	CASRLALAGGYEQYF	TGTGCCAGCAGATTGGCGCTAGCGGGGGGTTACGAGCAGTACTTC
TRBV18	.	TRBJ2-3	once	CASSPQQTDTQYF	TGTGCCAGCTCGCCCCAACAGACAGATACGCAGTATTTT
TRBV18	TRBD1	TRBJ2-7	.	CASSPTGGLDEQYF	TGTGCCAGCTCACCGACAGGGGGTTTAGACGAGCAGTACTTC
TRBV28	.	TRBJ1-2	.	CASSFPGGVGYTF	TGTGCCAGCAGTTTCCCCGGGGGAGTTGGCTACACCTTC
TRBV5-1	TRBD2	TRBJ2-1	.	CASSPLAGGPYEQFF	TGCGCCAGCAGCCCACTAGCGGGAGGGCCCTATGAGCAGTTCTTC
TRBV29-1	TRBD1	TRBJ2-3	.	CSVDPLDRVKIGGTQYF	TGCAGCGTTGACCCGTTGGACAGGGTTAAGATTGGAGGTACGCAGTATTTT
TRBV11-1	TRBD2	TRBJ2-7	once	CASSLGLAAYEQYF	TGTGCCAGCAGCTTGGGACTAGCAGCGTACGAGCAGTACTTC
TRBV7-7	.	TRBJ2-7	.	CASSLAPPPVNEQYF	TGTGCCAGCAGCTTAGCTCCCCCCCCAGTGAACGAGCAGTACTTC
TRBV28	TRBD1	TRBJ2-7	.	CASSEVGDRGRDEQYF	TGTGCCAGCAGTGAGGTGGGGGACAGGGGGCGCGACGAGCAGTACTTC
TRBV5-1	.	TRBJ2-5	.	CASSPGLRGETQYF	TGCGCCAGCAGCCCTGGACTCCGGGGGGAGACCCAGTACTTC
TRBV10-2	TRBD2	TRBJ2-5	.	CASSEGTSGSRETQYF	TGCGCCAGCAGTGAGGGGACTAGCGGGAGTCGAGAGACCCAGTACTTC
TRBV19	TRBD1	TRBJ1-2	once	CAIGSPGQPTYGYTF	TGTGCCATTGGATCACCGGGACAGCCGACCTATGGCTACACCTTC
TRBV27	TRBD1	TRBJ1-5	.	CASSLQGARGQPQHF	TGTGCCAGCAGTTTACAGGGGGCGCGCGGTCAGCCCCAGCATTTT
TRBV11-2	TRBD1	TRBJ2-6	few	CASSPGWGQGRGGANVLTF	TGTGCCAGCAGCCCGGGATGGGGACAGGGACGCGGTGGGGCCAACGTCCTGACTTTC
TRBV2	.	TRBJ1-5	.	CASSEEAGINQPQHF	TGTGCCAGCAGTGAGGAGGCGGGCATCAATCAGCCCCAGCATTTT
TRBV19	.	TRBJ1-1	.	CASSSGDGTEAFF	TGTGCCAGTAGTTCAGGGGATGGCACTGAAGCTTTCTTT
TRBV15	TRBD2	TRBJ2-7	few	CATSPEGLAGPGEQYF	TGTGCCACCAGCCCGGAGGGACTAGCGGGTCCTGGCGAGCAGTACTTC
TRBV5-1	.	TRBJ2-1	.	CASSLGGDSYNEQFF	TGCGCCAGCAGCTTGGGGGGGGACTCCTACAATGAGCAGTTCTTC
TRBV19	.	TRBJ2-7	once	CASSYGSSYEQYF	TGTGCCAGTAGCTACGGTTCCTCCTACGAGCAGTACTTC
TRBV4-1	.	TRBJ1-1	.	CASSQVEGGKRDTEAFF	TGCGCCAGCAGCCAAGTGGAAGGAGGAAAGAGGGACACTGAAGCTTTCTTT
TRBV5-6	.	TRBJ1-4	few	CASSLRLGQGEKLFF	TGTGCCAGCAGCTTGCGACTCGGGCAGGGTGAAAAACTGTTTTTT
TRBV5-6	.	TRBJ1-5	.	CASSLRGASHSNQPQHF	TGTGCCAGCAGCTTGCGGGGGGCCTCCCATAGCAATCAGCCCCAGCATTTT
TRBV7-2	TRBD1	TRBJ1-2	.	CASSPPGQGLSGYTF	TGTGCCAGCAGCCCCCCGGGACAGGGTTTGAGCGGCTACACCTTC
TRBV6-1	TRBD1	TRBJ1-5	few	CASSAPGQVNQPQHF	TGTGCCAGCAGCGCTCCGGGACAGGTCAATCAGCCCCAGCATTTT
TRBV29-1	.	TRBJ1-2	.	CSVETEISYGYTF	TGCAGCGTTGAGACTGAAATTTCCTATGGCTACACCTTC
TRBV30	TRBD1	TRBJ2-5	.	CAWIPRQGLEQYF	TGTGCCTGGATCCCTCGACAGGGGTTAGAGCAGTACTTC
TRBV18	TRBD2	TRBJ2-5	once	CASSPGGEETQYF	TGTGCCAGCTCACCAGGGGGGGAAGAGACCCAGTACTTC
TRBV4-1	TRBD1	TRBJ2-2	.	CASSQTGTGNTGELFF	TGCGCCAGCAGCCAAACCGGGACAGGGAACACCGGGGAGCTGTTTTTT
TRBV6-5	.	TRBJ1-4	.	CASSTGATNEKLFF	TGTGCCAGCAGCACCGGGGCAACTAATGAAAAACTGTTTTTT
TRBV5-6	TRBD1	TRBJ1-5	.	CASSPGGGQPQHF	TGTGCCAGCAGTCCAGGGGGCGGGCAGCCCCAGCATTTT
TRBV10-3	.	TRBJ2-7	.	CAISGTERGFGYEQYF	TGTGCCATCAGTGGAACAGAGAGGGGGTTCGGGTACGAGCAGTACTTC
TRBV6-1	TRBD2	TRBJ2-1	.	CASRTGLAVYNEQFF	TGTGCCAGCAGAACGGGACTAGCGGTATACAATGAGCAGTTCTTC